This T cell receptor beta chain was retrieved from a study of T cell changes during pregnancy in multiple sclerosis. This CDR3 has 14 amino acids. The V gene lost 1 base and the J gene lost 4 bases, with 10 bases spanning the gap. Germline CDR1 reads SEHNR; CDR2 reads FQNEAQ (reference sequence). Assay: immunoSEQ multiplex PCR; the TCRdb copy retains only in-frame clones and omits some. The sample has some 100,000 clones, just over 90% seen once. The sequence came from a female donor with multiple sclerosis, enrolled in a pregnancy study. The chain links TRBV7-9 to TRBJ2-5, with a weak D call TRBD1 (6 bases). Sequencing used peripheral blood, obtained in the second trimester of pregnancy. Here the CDR3 DNA reads TGTGCCAGCAGCTTAGGGGGGCTAGGAGAGACCCAGTACTTC. This encodes CASSLGGLGETQYF.